This T cell receptor (beta chain) was sequenced in a study of shared clonotypes between healthy human individuals. This clone appeared a single time. The CDR3 length is 11 residues. Germline CDR1 and CDR2: DFQATT and SNEGSKA (reference sequence). The V end was cut by 3 bases, the J end by 8 bases, with 10 bases between. Per the original methods: ImmunoSEQ junction-only sequences lacked quality scores, so their filtering differed. The method was immunoSEQ multiplex PCR; TCRdb's version includes in-frame clones alone and lacks a portion of them. V, J and clone size are taken as reported in that table, and D and trimming were inferred from the DNA itself. The sample includes about 1.1 million clones, approximately 78% seen only once; the top ten take more than 0.5%.

The sample taken for sequencing was memory CD4+ T cells from PBMCs. Subset indicated: CD45RA-negative fraction. The chain is built from TRBV20-1 and TRBJ1-2; D remains ambiguous. The TCR originated in a man between 18 and 29 years old in good health. Some clones in this sample may be carry-over from other donors' samples. CDR3 amino acids: CSARGPFGYTF. The CDR3 nucleotides are TGCAGTGCTAGGGGTCCATTCGGCTACACCTTC.